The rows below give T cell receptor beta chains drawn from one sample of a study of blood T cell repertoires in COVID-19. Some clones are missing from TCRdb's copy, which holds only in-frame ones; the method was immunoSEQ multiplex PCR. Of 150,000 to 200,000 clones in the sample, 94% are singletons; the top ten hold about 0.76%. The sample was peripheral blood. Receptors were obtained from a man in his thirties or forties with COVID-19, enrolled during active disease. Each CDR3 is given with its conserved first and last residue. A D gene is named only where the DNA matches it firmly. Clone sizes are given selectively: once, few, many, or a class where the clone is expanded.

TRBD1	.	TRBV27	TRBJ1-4	CASSSGTGEEKLFF	TGTGCCAGCAGTTCTGGGACAGGGGAGGAAAAACTGTTTTTT
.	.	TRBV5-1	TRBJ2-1	CASSPPLQGSSYNEQFF	TGCGCCAGCAGCCCCCCGTTGCAGGGGAGCTCCTACAATGAGCAGTTCTTC
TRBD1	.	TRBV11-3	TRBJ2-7	CASSQTTGVEQYF	TGTGCCAGCAGCCAGACGACAGGGGTCGAGCAGTACTTC
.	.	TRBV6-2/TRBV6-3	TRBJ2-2	CASSYGLGNTGELFF	TGTGCCAGCAGTTACGGTCTAGGGAACACCGGGGAGCTGTTTTTT
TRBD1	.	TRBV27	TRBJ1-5	CASSPGTGDYSNQPQHF	TGTGCCAGCAGTCCAGGGACAGGGGACTATAGCAATCAGCCCCAGCATTTT
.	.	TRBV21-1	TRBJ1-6	CASSETGGRGSPLHF	TGTGCCAGCAGCGAAACAGGGGGCAGAGGATCACCCCTCCACTTT
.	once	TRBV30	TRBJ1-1	CAWSGAGNTEAFF	TGTGCCTGGAGTGGGGCGGGGAACACTGAAGCTTTCTTT
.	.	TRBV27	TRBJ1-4	CASSSGRSNEKLFF	TGCGCCAGCAGTTCAGGGAGGAGTAATGAAAAACTGTTTTTT
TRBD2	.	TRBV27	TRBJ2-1	CASSPRLAGGLYNEQFF	TGTGCCAGCAGTCCCCGACTAGCGGGGGGACTCTACAATGAGCAGTTCTTC
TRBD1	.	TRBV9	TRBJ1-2	CASSTRDRNFGYTF	TGTGCCAGCAGCACCCGGGACAGGAACTTTGGCTACACCTTC
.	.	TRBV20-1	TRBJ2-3	CSAIEEDTQYF	TGCAGTGCCATAGAGGAAGATACGCAGTATTTT
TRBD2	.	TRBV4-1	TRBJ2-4	CASSQDTGPRGDHIQYF	TGCGCCAGCAGCCAAGATACGGGACCCCGGGGGGATCACATTCAGTACTTC
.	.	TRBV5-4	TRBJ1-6	CASSWTVNNSPLHF	TGTGCCAGCAGCTGGACAGTTAATAATTCACCCCTCCACTTT
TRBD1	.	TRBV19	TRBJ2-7	CASSRGMTGGDLYEQYF	TGTGCCAGTAGTCGAGGGATGACAGGGGGAGATCTCTACGAGCAGTACTTC
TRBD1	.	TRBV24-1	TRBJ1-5	CATSDLTGESPSHQPQHF	TGTGCCACCAGTGACCTGACAGGGGAGAGCCCTAGCCATCAGCCCCAGCATTTT
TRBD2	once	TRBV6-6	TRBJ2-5	CASSSSGGLETQYF	TGTGCCAGCAGTTCCAGCGGGGGTTTAGAGACCCAGTACTTC
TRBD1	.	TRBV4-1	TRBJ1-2	CASSQVDRGRHGYTF	TGCGCCAGCAGCCAAGTCGACAGGGGGCGGCATGGCTACACCTTC
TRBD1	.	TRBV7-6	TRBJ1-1	CASSRLKTGRQVAEAFF	TGTGCCAGCAGCCGACTCAAGACAGGGCGTCAAGTAGCCGAAGCTTTCTTT
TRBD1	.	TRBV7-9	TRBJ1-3	CASSLGTGNSGNTIYF	TGTGCCAGCAGCTTAGGGACAGGAAACTCTGGAAACACCATATATTTT